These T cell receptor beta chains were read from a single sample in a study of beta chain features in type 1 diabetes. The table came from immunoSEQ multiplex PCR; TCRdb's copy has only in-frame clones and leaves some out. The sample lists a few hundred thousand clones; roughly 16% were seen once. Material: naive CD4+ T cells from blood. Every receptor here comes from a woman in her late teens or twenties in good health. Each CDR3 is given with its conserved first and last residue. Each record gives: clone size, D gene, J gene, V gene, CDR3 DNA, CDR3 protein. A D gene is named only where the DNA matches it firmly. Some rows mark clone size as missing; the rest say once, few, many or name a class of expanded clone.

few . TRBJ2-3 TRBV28 TGTGCCAGCACCCCGGACAACACAGATACGCAGTATTTT CASTPDNTDTQYF
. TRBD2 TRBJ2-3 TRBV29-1 TGCAGCGTTGGGGGTAGCGGGAGCACAGATACGCAGTATTTT CSVGGSGSTDTQYF
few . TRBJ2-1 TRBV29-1 TGCAGCGTTGCGGAGGTGGCGGGTTACAATGAGCAGTTCTTC CSVAEVAGYNEQFF
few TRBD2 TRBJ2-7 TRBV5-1 TGCGCCAGCAGCTTGGCTACTAGCGGGGAGGTGGACGAGCAGTACTTC CASSLATSGEVDEQYF
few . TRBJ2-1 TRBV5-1 TGCGCCAGCAGCTTTGTGGCGGGATCGGGCAATGAGCAGTTCTTC CASSFVAGSGNEQFF
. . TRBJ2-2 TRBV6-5 TGTGCCAGCAGTTCCAGGGGCTGGGACACCGGGGAGCTGTTTTTT CASSSRGWDTGELFF
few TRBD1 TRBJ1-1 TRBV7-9 TGTGCCAGCAGCTTTGACAGGGGGCGAGTCACTGAAGCTTTCTTT CASSFDRGRVTEAFF
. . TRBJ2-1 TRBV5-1 TGCGCCAGCAGCTTGGGGCCCTCGAGGGATGAGCAGTTCTTC CASSLGPSRDEQFF
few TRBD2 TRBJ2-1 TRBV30 TGTGCTAGAGCGGGAGGGCCCTATGAGCAGTTCTTC CARAGGPYEQFF
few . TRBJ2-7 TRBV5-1 TGCGCCAGCAGCTTGGGTAGCGACGAGCAGTACTTC CASSLGSDEQYF
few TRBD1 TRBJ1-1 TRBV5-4 TGTGCCAGCAGCTCATACGTGGGACAGGTGAACACTGAAGCTTTCTTT CASSSYVGQVNTEAFF
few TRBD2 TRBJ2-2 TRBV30 TGTGCCTCAAGACTAGCGGGGAACACCGGGGAGCTGTTTTTT CASRLAGNTGELFF
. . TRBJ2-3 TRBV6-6 TGTGCCAGCAGTTACGCAGGCACAGATACGCAGTATTTT CASSYAGTDTQYF
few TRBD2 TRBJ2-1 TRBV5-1 TGCGCCAGCAGCATCAGCGGGAGGTCTGATGAGCAGTTCTTC CASSISGRSDEQFF
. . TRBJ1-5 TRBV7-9 TGTGCCAGCAGCTTGGGGCCTCAGCCCCAGCATTTT CASSLGPQPQHF
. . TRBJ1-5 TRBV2 TGTGCCAGCAAGTGGGGCAGCGGGGGCCAGCCCCAGCATTTT CASKWGSGGQPQHF
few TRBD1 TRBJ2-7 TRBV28 TGTGCCAGCCCATCCGGGACAGGGGGGACCCACGAGCAGTACTTC CASPSGTGGTHEQYF
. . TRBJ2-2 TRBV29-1 TGCAGCGTTTCCACCCGGGGGGCGGGCACCGGGGAGCTGTTTTTT CSVSTRGAGTGELFF
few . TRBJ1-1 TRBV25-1 TGTGCCAGCAGTTTCCCAGGGTATACTGAAGCTTTCTTT CASSFPGYTEAFF
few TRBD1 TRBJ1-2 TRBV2 TGTGCCAGCAGCATGCGGACAGGTCGCCGCAATGGCTACACCTTC CASSMRTGRRNGYTF
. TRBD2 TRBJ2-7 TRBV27 TGTGCCAGCACCGCTAGCGGGAGGGGCCCTACTGGTGAGCAGTACTTC CASTASGRGPTGEQYF
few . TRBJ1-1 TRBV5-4 TGTGCCAGCAGCTTGAGGGGGGGCAGGGGCACTGAAGCTTTCTTT CASSLRGGRGTEAFF
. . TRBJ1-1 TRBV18 TGTGCCAGCTCACCACGGGGCACCATCACTGAAGCTTTCTTT CASSPRGTITEAFF
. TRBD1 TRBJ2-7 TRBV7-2 TGTGCCAGCAGCTTAAGGGACAGGGTCTCCTACGAGCAGTACTTC CASSLRDRVSYEQYF
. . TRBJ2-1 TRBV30 TGTGCCTGGAGTGTAGGTCTAGGTAGACTCAATGAGCAGTTCTTC CAWSVGLGRLNEQFF
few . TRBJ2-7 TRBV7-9 TGTGCCAGCAGCCTAGTGGGGGCGGCCTACGAGCAGTACTTC CASSLVGAAYEQYF
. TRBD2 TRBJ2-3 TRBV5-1 TGCGCCAGCAGCTTGGCACTAGCGGGACCAGATACGCAGTATTTT CASSLALAGPDTQYF
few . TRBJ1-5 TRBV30 TGTGCCTGGAGTGCCGGACATAATCAGCCCCAGCATTTT CAWSAGHNQPQHF
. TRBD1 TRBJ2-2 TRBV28 TGTGCCAGCATACCGGGACAGGGTTACACCGGGGAGCTGTTTTTT CASIPGQGYTGELFF
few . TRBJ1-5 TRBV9 TGTGCCAGCAGCGTATCGGGGAACTTGGGGCCCCAGCATTTT CASSVSGNLGPQHF
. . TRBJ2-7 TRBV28 TGTGCCAGCCGGTCGGGTCACCCTTACGAGCAGTACTTC CASRSGHPYEQYF
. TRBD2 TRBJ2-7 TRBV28 TGTGCCAGCAGTTTAGCAGGCGGGAGCACCTACGAGCAGTACTTC CASSLAGGSTYEQYF
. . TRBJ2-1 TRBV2 TGTGCCAGCATCCTTGTGAGAAGCTCCTACAATGAGCAGTTCTTC CASILVRSSYNEQFF
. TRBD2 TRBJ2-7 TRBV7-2 TGTGCCAGCAGCTTAGCGGGACTAGCGGGTGCTGGGGAGCAGTACTTC CASSLAGLAGAGEQYF
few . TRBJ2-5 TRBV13 TGTGCCAGCAGCTTCGGAGGGGCTCTCCAAGAGACCCAGTACTTC CASSFGGALQETQYF